This is a list of T cell receptor beta chains from one sample in a study of cytomegalovirus exposure and HLA in healthy donors. Libraries were prepared by immunoSEQ multiplex PCR; TCRdb keeps only in-frame clonotypes and omits some of them. The repertoire includes around 160,000 clones, roughly 80% of them detected once, and 9.5% to 10% sits in the top ten. Sequencing used PBMCs. The receptors were sampled from a man aged 18 to 29 in good health and CMV-seropositive. The CDR3 runs from the conserved cysteine through the conserved F or W. Fields, in order: CDR3 length, clone size, V gene, CDR3 protein. Clone size is stated in some rows and not others, as once, few, many or a class when expanded.

16	few	TRBV5-1	CASSLGGQGSFYEQYF
15	.	TRBV4-1	CASSQVVGVNTEAFF
16	.	TRBV30	CAWSVGLAGGADTQYF
17	.	TRBV13	CASSPPSWTQGTDTQYF
16	.	TRBV7-9	CASSPRLAEYTGELFF
16	.	TRBV19	CASRPQGFPSNQPQHF
13	.	TRBV5-4	CASSLWVAETQYF
15	.	TRBV7-3	CASSLRWGPTDTQYF
16	.	TRBV7-2	CASSFDRGSVFNEQYF
14	.	TRBV30	CAPGLAGVGETQYF
15	.	TRBV6-5	CASSPPSADPGTIYF
14	.	TRBV27	CASSLSGSYYEQYF
15	.	TRBV14	CASSHLGQVADTQYF
17	few	TRBV9	CASSVEGSGGGWNTQYF
12	.	TRBV9	CASSGQGYEQYF
15	few	TRBV4-2	CASSQEQAEPHEQYF
14	once	TRBV27	CASSLTGGNQPQHF
14	once	TRBV27	CASGSRSGANVLTF
14	.	TRBV6-1	CASSEGTGAYEQYF
15	.	TRBV28	CASSLVREKPYEQYF
15	.	TRBV4-3	CASSQELLARDTQYF
14	.	TRBV7-2	CASSFQYGEETQYF
16	.	TRBV6-4	CASSERGGTTSYEQYF